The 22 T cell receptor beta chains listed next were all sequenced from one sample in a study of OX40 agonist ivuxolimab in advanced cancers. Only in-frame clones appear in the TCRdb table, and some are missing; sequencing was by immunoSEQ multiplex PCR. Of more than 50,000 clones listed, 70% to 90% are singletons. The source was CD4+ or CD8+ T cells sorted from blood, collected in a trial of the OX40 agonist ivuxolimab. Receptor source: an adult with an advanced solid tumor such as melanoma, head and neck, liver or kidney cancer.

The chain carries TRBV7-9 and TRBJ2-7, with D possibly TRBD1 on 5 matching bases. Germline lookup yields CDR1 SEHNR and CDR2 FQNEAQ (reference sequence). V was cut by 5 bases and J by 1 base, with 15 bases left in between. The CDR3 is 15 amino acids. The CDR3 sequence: CASSIPTQGSYEQYF. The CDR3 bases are TGTGCCAGCAGCATCCCCACGCAGGGTTCCTACGAGCAGTACTTC. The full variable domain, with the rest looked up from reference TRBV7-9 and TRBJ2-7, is DTGVSQNPRHKITKRGQNVTFRCDPISEHNRLYWYRQTLGQGPEFLTYFQNEAQLEKSRLLSDRFSAERPKGSFSTLEIQRTEQGDSAMYLCASSIPTQGSYEQYFGPGTRLTVT.

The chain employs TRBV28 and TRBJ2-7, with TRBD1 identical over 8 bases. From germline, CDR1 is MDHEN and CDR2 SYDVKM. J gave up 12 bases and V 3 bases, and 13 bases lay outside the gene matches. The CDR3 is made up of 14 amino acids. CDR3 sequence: CASSFGQGWGPWYF. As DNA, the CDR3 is TGTGCCAGCAGTTTCGGACAGGGTTGGGGTCCGTGGTACTTC.

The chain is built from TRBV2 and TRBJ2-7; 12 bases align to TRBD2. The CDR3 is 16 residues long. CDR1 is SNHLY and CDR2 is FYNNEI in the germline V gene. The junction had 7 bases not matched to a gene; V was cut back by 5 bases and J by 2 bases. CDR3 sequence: CASSRLAGALAYEQYF. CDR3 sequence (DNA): TGTGCCAGCAGTCGACTAGCGGGGGCCCTTGCCTACGAGCAGTACTTC. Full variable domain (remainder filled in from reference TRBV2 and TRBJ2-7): EPEVTQTPSHQVTQMGQEVILRCVPISNHLYFYWYRQILGQKVEFLVSFYNNEISEKSEIFDDQFSVERPDGSNFTLKIRSTKLEDSAMYFCASSRLAGALAYEQYFGPGTRLTVT.

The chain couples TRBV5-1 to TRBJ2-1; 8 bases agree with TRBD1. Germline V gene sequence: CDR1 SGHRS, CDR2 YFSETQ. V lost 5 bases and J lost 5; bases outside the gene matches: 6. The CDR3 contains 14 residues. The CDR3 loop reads CASRDRVANNEQFF. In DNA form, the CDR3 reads TGCGCCAGCAGGGACAGGGTGGCTAACAATGAGCAGTTCTTC.

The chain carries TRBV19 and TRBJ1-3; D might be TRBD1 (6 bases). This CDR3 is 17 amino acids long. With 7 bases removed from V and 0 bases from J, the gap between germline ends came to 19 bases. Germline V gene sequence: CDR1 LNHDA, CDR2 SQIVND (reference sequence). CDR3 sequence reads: CASKGGQGWNSGNTIYF. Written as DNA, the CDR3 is TGTGCCAGTAAAGGGGGTCAGGGTTGGAACTCTGGAAACACCATATATTTT.

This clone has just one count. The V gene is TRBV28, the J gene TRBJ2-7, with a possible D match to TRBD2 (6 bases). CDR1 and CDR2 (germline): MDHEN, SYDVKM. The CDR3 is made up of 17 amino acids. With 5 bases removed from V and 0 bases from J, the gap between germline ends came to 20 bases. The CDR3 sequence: CASSDDPGGMASYEQYF. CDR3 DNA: TGTGCCAGCAGTGACGACCCCGGCGGGATGGCCTCCTACGAGCAGTACTTC.

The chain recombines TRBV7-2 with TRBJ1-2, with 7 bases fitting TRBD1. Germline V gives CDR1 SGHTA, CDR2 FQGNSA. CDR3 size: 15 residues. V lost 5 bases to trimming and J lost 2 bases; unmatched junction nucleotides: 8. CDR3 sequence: CASSHNPGQNYGYTF. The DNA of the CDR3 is TGTGCCAGCAGCCACAATCCGGGACAGAACTATGGCTACACCTTC.

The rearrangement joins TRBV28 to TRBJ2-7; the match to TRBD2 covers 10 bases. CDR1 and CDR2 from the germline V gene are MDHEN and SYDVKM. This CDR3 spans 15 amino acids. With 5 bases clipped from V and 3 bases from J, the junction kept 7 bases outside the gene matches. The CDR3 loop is CASSIPSGSFYEQYF. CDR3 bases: TGTGCCAGCAGTATCCCTAGCGGGAGTTTCTACGAGCAGTACTTC.

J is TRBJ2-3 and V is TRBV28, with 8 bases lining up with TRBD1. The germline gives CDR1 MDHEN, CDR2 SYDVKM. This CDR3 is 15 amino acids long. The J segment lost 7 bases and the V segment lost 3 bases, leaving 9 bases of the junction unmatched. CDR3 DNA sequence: TGTGCCAGCAGTTTGGAGCAGGGGGCTTGGAATACGCAGTATTTT. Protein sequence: CASSLEQGAWNTQYF.

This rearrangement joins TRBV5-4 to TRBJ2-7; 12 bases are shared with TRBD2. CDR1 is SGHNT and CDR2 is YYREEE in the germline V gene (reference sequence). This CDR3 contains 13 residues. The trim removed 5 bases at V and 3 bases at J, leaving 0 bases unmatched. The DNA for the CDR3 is TGTGCCAGCAGACTAGCGGGAGGCTACGAGCAGTACTTC. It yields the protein CASRLAGGYEQYF. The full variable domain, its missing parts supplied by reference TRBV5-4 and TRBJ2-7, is ETGVTQSPTHLIKTRGQQVTLRCSSQSGHNTVSWYQQALGQGPQFIFQYYREEENGRGNFPPRFSGLQFPNYSSELNVNALELDDSALYLCASRLAGGYEQYFGPGTRLTVT.

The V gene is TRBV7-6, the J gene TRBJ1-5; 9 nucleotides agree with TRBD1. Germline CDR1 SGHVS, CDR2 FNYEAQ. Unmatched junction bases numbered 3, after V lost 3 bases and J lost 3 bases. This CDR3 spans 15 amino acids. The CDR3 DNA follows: TGTGCCAGCAGCTTGGGGACAGGGATCAATCAGCCCCAGCATTTT. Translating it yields CASSLGTGINQPQHF.

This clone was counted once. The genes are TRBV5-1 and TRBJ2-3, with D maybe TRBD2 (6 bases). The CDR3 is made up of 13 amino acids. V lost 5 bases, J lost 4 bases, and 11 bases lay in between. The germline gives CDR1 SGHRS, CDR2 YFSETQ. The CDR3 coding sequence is TGCGCCAGCAGTGCAACGGGGGCAGATACGCAGTATTTT. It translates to CASSATGADTQYF. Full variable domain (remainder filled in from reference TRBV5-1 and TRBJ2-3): KAGVTQTPRYLIKTRGQQVTLSCSPISGHRSVSWYQQTPGQGLQFLFEYFSETQRNKGNFPGRFSGRQFSNSRSEMNVSTLELGDSALYLCASSATGADTQYFGPGTRLTVL.

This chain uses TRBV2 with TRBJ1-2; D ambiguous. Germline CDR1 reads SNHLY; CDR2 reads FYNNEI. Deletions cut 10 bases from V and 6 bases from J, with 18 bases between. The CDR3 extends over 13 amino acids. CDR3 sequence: CATKRLPGDGYTF. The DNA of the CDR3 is TGTGCCACTAAACGTCTTCCCGGCGATGGCTACACCTTC.

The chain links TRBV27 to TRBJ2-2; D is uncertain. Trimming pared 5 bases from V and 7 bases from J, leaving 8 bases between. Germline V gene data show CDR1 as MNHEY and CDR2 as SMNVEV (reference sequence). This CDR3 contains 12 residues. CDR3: CASSPQYGELFF. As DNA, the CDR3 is TGTGCCAGCAGTCCGCAGTACGGGGAGCTGTTTTTT.

The DNA for the CDR3 is TGTGCCAGCAGCTTTTACAGGGGGCAAAGTGGAACTAATGAAAAACTGTTTTTT. Protein: CASSFYRGQSGTNEKLFF. The chain carries TRBV7-2 and TRBJ1-4, with 9 bases identical to TRBD1. V shed 3 bases and J 1 base; nucleotides not matched to a gene: 9. Germline CDR1 SGHTA, CDR2 FQGNSA. The CDR3 has 18 residues.

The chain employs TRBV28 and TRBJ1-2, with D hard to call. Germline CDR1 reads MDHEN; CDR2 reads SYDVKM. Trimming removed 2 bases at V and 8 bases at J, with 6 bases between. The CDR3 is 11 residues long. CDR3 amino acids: CASSLKVGYTF. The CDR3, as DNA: TGTGCCAGCAGTTTAAAGGTCGGCTACACCTTC.

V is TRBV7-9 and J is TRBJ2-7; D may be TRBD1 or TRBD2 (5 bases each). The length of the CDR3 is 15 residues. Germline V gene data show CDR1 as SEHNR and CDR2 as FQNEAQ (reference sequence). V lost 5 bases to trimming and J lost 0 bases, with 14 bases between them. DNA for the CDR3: TGTGCCAGCAGCGGGGTACAGGAGGACTCCTACGAGCAGTACTTC. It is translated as CASSGVQEDSYEQYF.

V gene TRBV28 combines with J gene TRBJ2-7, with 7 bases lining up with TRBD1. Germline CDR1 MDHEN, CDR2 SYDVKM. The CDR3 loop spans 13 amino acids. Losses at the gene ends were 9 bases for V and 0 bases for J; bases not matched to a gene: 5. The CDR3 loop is CASGRGRSYEQYF. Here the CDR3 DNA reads TGTGCCAGTGGAAGGGGGCGCTCCTACGAGCAGTACTTC.

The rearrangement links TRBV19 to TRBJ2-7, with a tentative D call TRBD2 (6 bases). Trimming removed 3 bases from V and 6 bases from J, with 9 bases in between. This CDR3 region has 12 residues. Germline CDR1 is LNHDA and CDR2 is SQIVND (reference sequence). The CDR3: CASSMGLTEQYF. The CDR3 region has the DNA TGTGCCAGTAGTATGGGACTGACCGAGCAGTACTTC.

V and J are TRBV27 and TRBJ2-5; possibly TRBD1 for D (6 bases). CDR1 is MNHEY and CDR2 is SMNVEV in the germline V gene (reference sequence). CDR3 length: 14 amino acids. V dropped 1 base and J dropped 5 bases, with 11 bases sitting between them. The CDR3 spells CASSLWAGDETQYF. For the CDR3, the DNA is TGTGCCAGCAGTTTATGGGCAGGGGATGAGACCCAGTACTTC.

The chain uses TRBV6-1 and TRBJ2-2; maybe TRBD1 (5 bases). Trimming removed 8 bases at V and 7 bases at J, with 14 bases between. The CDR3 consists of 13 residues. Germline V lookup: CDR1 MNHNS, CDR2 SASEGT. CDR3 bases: TGTGCCAGCTCCCCCAGGGCCGGCGGGGAGCTGTTTTTT. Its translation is CASSPRAGGELFF.

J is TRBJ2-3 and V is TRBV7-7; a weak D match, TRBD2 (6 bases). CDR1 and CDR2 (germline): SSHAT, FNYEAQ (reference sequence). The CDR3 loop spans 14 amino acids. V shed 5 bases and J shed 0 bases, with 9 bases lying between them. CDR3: CASSEEGSTDTQYF. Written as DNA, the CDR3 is TGTGCCAGCAGCGAGGAGGGGAGCACAGATACGCAGTATTTT.